The clone carrying this TCR beta chain has a single count. Its antigen remains unidentified. This sample was taken from a study of shared clonotypes between healthy human individuals. Across the whole study: The cohort comprised a couple of women and a few men. Their ages spanned 18 to 49 years. Overall study results and limits: Rarefaction showed sorted-subset sequencing was incomplete despite large depth.

Each PCR replicate from the sorted subsets contained 200 to 250 ng DNA, which is 25,000 to 30,000 T cell genomes. Sequenced by immunoSEQ multiplex PCR; TCRdb stores in-frame clones only, minus some. The table records fewer than 2.5 million clones, 90% to 95% of them present only once. J was trimmed by 1 base and V by 1 base; bases with no gene match: 1. The CDR3 sequence is 15 residues long. From germline, CDR1 is MNHNS and CDR2 SASEGT. The donors were all Caucasian adults (living in Nashville, Tennessee). This clonotype was obtained from a man younger than 30 in good health. Some clones in this sample may be carry-over from other donors' samples. The sequenced material came from naive CD4+ T cells from PBMCs. Subset given: CD45RA+ positively selected. V usage is TRBV6-1 and J usage is TRBJ2-3, with TRBD1 identical over 8 bases. CDR3 bases: TGTGCCAGCAGTGAAGGACAGGGGCGCACAGATACGCAGTATTTT. It codes for CASSEGQGRTDTQYF.